Listed here are 22 T cell receptor beta chains from one sample, sequenced in a study of blood T cell repertoires in COVID-19. The table came from immunoSEQ multiplex PCR; TCRdb's copy has only in-frame clones and leaves some out. This sample yields about 180,000 clones, of which around 80% are seen a single time; approximately 7.3% belongs to the top ten. Sequenced sample: peripheral blood. Every receptor here comes from a human donor in a cohort sampled during active COVID-19.

The chain couples TRBV5-1 to TRBJ2-3, with D possibly TRBD1 on 6 matching bases. Germline lookup yields CDR1 SGHRS and CDR2 YFSETQ. Deletions cut 4 bases from V and 8 bases from J, with 17 bases between. The CDR3 has 14 residues. CDR3 protein: CASSDGQQGGTQYF. CDR3 in DNA: TGCGCCAGCAGCGACGGACAACAGGGTGGTACGCAGTATTTT.

The V gene is TRBV6-5, the J gene TRBJ1-4, with D perhaps TRBD1 (5 bases). Germline assignment: CDR1 MNHEY and CDR2 SVGAGI. The CDR3 covers 14 residues. Trimming took off 8 bases at V and 8 bases at J, with 18 bases between the two ends. The CDR3 DNA follows: TGTGCCAGCGGGTACTCTGGGGGGGGAGAAAAACTGTTTTTT. Encoded protein: CASGYSGGGEKLFF.

The chain is built from TRBV25-1 and TRBJ1-2; 11 positions match TRBD1. The CDR3 runs to 15 residues. J was trimmed by 8 bases and V by 8 bases; bases with no gene match: 13. CDR1 and CDR2 (germline): MGHDK, SYGVNS. This chain's CDR3 is CASYTSGTGGPGYTF. CDR3 sequence (DNA): TGTGCCAGCTATACTTCCGGGACAGGGGGACCGGGCTACACCTTC.

The chain has TRBV11-1 and TRBJ2-3, with D possibly being TRBD2 (6 bases). V was clipped by 5 bases and J by 4 bases, with 16 bases between them. Germline V gene lookup returns CDR1 SGHAT and CDR2 FQDESV (reference sequence). The CDR3 runs 15 residues. The CDR3 nucleotides read TGTGCCAGCAGCCCCTGGGACTCCCAACCAGATACGCAGTATTTT. Amino acids: CASSPWDSQPDTQYF.

The chain uses TRBV27 and TRBJ2-3, with TRBD1 identical over 7 bases. Germline CDR1 is MNHEY and CDR2 is SMNVEV (reference sequence). CDR3 size: 15 residues. Trimming removed 7 bases from V and 0 bases from J; junction bases left unmatched: 7. CDR3 protein: CASTPDRVSTDTQYF. The CDR3 bases are TGTGCCAGCACCCCCGACAGGGTCAGCACAGATACGCAGTATTTT.

This chain links TRBV5-6 with TRBJ2-1; TRBD2 matches at 10 bases. V lost 4 bases, J lost 0 bases, and 10 bases stayed unmatched. CDR3 length equals 18 residues. Germline loops: CDR1 SGHDT, CDR2 YYEEEE. This CDR3 is CASSSVAGGLGSYNEQFF. For the CDR3, the DNA is TGTGCCAGCAGCAGTGTAGCGGGGGGCCTCGGCTCCTACAATGAGCAGTTCTTC.

CDR3 coding DNA: TGTGCCAGCAGCTTAGCGTGGAGTTCAGGAGGGCCTGGGGCCAACGTCCTGACTTTC. It encodes CASSLAWSSGGPGANVLTF. The chain recombines TRBV7-8 with TRBJ2-6; maybe TRBD2 (6 bases). Germline-derived CDR1 and CDR2 are SGHVS and FQNEAQ. There are 19 residues in the CDR3. Trimming pared 0 bases from V and 2 bases from J, leaving 17 bases between.

The chain uses TRBV10-2 and TRBJ2-1, with D possibly TRBD1 on 6 matching bases. V was shortened by 9 bases and J by 11 bases, with 14 bases between the two germline ends. The CDR3 consists of 11 residues. CDR1 WSHSY and CDR2 SAAADI come from the germline V gene. CDR3 bases: TGCGCCAGTAGCCGGGACAACCAGCAGTTCTTC. This translates into CASSRDNQQFF.

This chain links TRBV19 with TRBJ1-4; 12 nucleotides line up with TRBD1. The CDR3 totals 17 residues. The germline V gene encodes CDR1 LNHDA and CDR2 SQIVND (reference sequence). The V and J ends lost 7 bases and 7 bases, in that order; junction bases with no gene match: 13. CDR3 amino acids: CASTKGTGGVRGEKLFF. The CDR3 DNA is TGTGCCAGTACAAAAGGGACAGGGGGCGTGAGAGGTGAAAAACTGTTTTTT.

This clone was seen a handful of times. The rearrangement joins TRBV19 to TRBJ1-5; D may be TRBD1 (5 bases). This CDR3 region has 18 residues. V lost 2 bases and J 0 bases, leaving 17 bases between the germline ends. CDR1 LNHDA and CDR2 SQIVND come from the germline V gene (reference sequence). The CDR3 DNA follows: TGTGCCAGTAGTATACAGGGAGGAGCACTATATAGCAATCAGCCCCAGCATTTT. Its translation: CASSIQGGALYSNQPQHF. Full variable domain (rest looked up from reference TRBV19 and TRBJ1-5): DGGITQSPKYLFRKEGQNVTLSCEQNLNHDAMYWYRQDPGQGLRLIYYSQIVNDFQKGDIAEGYSVSREKKESFPLTVTSAQKNPTAFYLCASSIQGGALYSNQPQHFGDGTRLSIL.

The genes are TRBV29-1 and TRBJ1-1; TRBD1 matches 8 bases. The CDR3 is made up of 12 amino acids. CDR1 is SQVTM, CDR2 ANQGSEA, per germline. V gave up 6 bases and J gave up 12 bases; unmatched junction bases: 12. CDR3 sequence: CSVIGQGGLTFF. For the CDR3, the DNA is TGCAGCGTCATTGGACAGGGCGGTCTAACTTTCTTT.

This chain connects TRBV4-1 to TRBJ1-2; the D gene is possibly TRBD1 (5 bases). Germline lookup yields CDR1 MGHRA and CDR2 YSYEKL. The V end lost 1 base, the J end lost 10 bases, and 16 bases lay between the germline ends. CDR3 size: 14 residues. The CDR3 here is CASSQVALEGFYTF. The CDR3 DNA reads TGCGCCAGCAGCCAAGTAGCGCTGGAGGGGTTCTACACCTTC.

This clone was seen a handful of times. The rearrangement joins TRBV20-1 to TRBJ1-2; 7 bases agree with TRBD1. The CDR3 has 13 amino acids. V dropped 3 bases and J dropped 3; count of bases not matched to a gene: 4. In germline, CDR1 is DFQATT, CDR2 SNEGSKA (reference sequence). CDR3 in DNA: TGCAGTGCTAGTCGACAGGGATACTATGGCTACACCTTC. The encoded protein is CSASRQGYYGYTF.

The rearrangement joins TRBV5-8 to TRBJ1-6, with TRBD1 identical over 9 bases. V was clipped by 4 bases and J by 9 bases; unmatched bases: 8. Germline V CDR1 and CDR2: SGHTS, YDEGEE. CDR3 length: 15 amino acids. The CDR3 loop reads CASSQDRGRVSPLHF. CDR3 coding DNA: TGTGCCAGCAGCCAGGACAGGGGACGTGTTTCACCCCTCCACTTT.

V is TRBV6-5 and J is TRBJ2-7; 7 positions agree with TRBD1. This CDR3 has 15 amino acids. Germline lookup yields CDR1 MNHEY and CDR2 SVGAGI. V shed 0 bases, J shed 3 bases, and the junction held 5 bases outside the gene matches. DNA for the CDR3: TGTGCCAGCAGTTACTCGACAGGGACGATCTACGAGCAGTACTTC. This encodes CASSYSTGTIYEQYF.

The rearrangement links TRBV15 to TRBJ2-2; 8 nucleotides agree with TRBD1. V lost 3 bases and J lost 1; bases outside the gene matches: 7. This CDR3 is built from 17 residues. The germline V gene encodes CDR1 LNHNV and CDR2 YYDKDF (reference sequence). CDR3 sequence: CATSSPDRGWNTGELFF. CDR3 nucleotide sequence: TGTGCCACCAGCAGCCCCGACAGGGGATGGAACACCGGGGAGCTGTTTTTT.

This clone was recorded only once. The sample carries other DNA sequences with the same CDR3. The CDR3 coding sequence is TGCGCCAGCAGCTTAGGCCAGGACTCTGGAAACACCATATATTTT. Amino acids: CASSLGQDSGNTIYF. The rearrangement uses TRBV5-1 and TRBJ1-3; no clear D gene. The CDR3 totals 15 residues. Germline V lookup: CDR1 SGHRS, CDR2 YFSETQ. Trimming removed 2 bases at V and 0 bases at J, with 9 bases between.

This clone showed up just a few times. J is TRBJ2-3 and V is TRBV5-1; 9 nucleotides match TRBD2. Per the germline V gene, CDR1 is SGHRS and CDR2 is YFSETQ. The J segment lost 4 bases and the V segment lost 0 bases, leaving 6 bases of the junction unmatched. The CDR3 runs to 16 residues. The CDR3 region has the DNA TGCGCCAGCAGCTTGGATGGCGGGGGGGCATCAGATACGCAGTATTTT. It translates to CASSLDGGGASDTQYF.

The chain recombines TRBV12-5 with TRBJ1-5; weak D call: TRBD1 (5 bases). Trimming took off 3 bases at V and 4 bases at J, with 7 bases between the two ends. The CDR3 runs to 13 residues. CDR1 and CDR2 from the germline V gene are LGHNT and FRNRAP. The CDR3 DNA reads TGTGCTAGTGGTTTTCCAGGGAATCAGCCCCAGCATTTT. This encodes CASGFPGNQPQHF.

This chain links TRBV5-1 with TRBJ2-7; TRBD2 might be the D (6 bases). From germline, CDR1 is SGHRS and CDR2 YFSETQ. CDR3 length equals 12 residues. Trimming removed 4 bases from V and 4 bases from J, with 9 bases in between. In nucleotides, the CDR3 is TGCGCCAGCAGCGGGGACTCTTACGAGCAGTACTTC. As protein: CASSGDSYEQYF.

The CDR3 protein is CASQRGGETQYF. The DNA of the CDR3 is TGTGCCAGCCAAAGGGGGGGAGAGACCCAGTACTTC. The chain links TRBV3-1 (or the pseudogene TRBV3-2) to TRBJ2-5; D may be TRBD2 (7 bases). CDR1 LGHDT and CDR2 YNNKEL come from the germline V gene (reference sequence). The CDR3 length is 12 residues. Trimming pared 8 bases from V and 4 bases from J, leaving 11 bases between.

This clone occurred once. V usage is TRBV11-2 and J usage is TRBJ1-4; D not resolved. This CDR3 comprises 15 residues. Trimming removed 1 base from V and 5 bases from J, with 11 bases in between. Germline CDR1 and CDR2: SGHAT and FQNNGV. This CDR3 is CASSLVVGRNEKLFF. The CDR3 DNA is TGTGCCAGCAGCTTAGTTGTTGGTCGGAATGAAAAACTGTTTTTT.